A selection of T cell receptor beta chains follows, all from one sample in a study of tumor-infiltrating lymphocytes in primary liver carcinoma. TCRdb used MiXCR to reprocess the multiplex PCR reads, holding one entry per CDR3 protein. The sample has about 120,000 distinct CDR3 sequences, about two thirds seen once; the top ten hold more than 8%. What was sequenced was tumor-adjacent normal liver tissue. All receptors come from a woman aged 60-75 years with primary liver carcinoma and hepatitis B virus infection. Both conserved end residues are part of each CDR3. D genes are given only for firm matches. Not all rows give a size; the values are once, few, many and, for expanded clones, a class.

d_call	v_call	clone_size	j_call	cdr3_aa	cdr3_nt
TRBD1	TRBV29-1	.	TRBJ1-5	CSVWDRHYQPQHF	TGTAGCGTTTGGGACAGGCACTATCAGCCCCAGCATTTT
.	TRBV18	.	TRBJ2-4	CASSRKGESKNIQYF	TGTGCCAGCTCCCGGAAGGGGGAGAGCAAAAACATTCAGTACTTC
.	TRBV25-1	many	TRBJ1-1	CASSEYRENTEAFF	TGTGCCAGCAGTGAATATCGGGAGAACACTGAAGCTTTCTTT
TRBD1	TRBV28	many	TRBJ2-7	CASRPGQGRLGYEQYF	TGTGCCAGCAGACCGGGACAGGGACGGTTGGGCTACGAGCAGTACTTC
TRBD2	TRBV11-2	.	TRBJ2-5	CANSSTGGGAQYF	TGTGCCAACAGCTCTACGGGAGGCGGAGCCCAGTACTTC
.	TRBV6-5	.	TRBJ1-2	CASSSYIEVGYTF	TGTGCCAGCAGTTCCTATATCGAGGTTGGCTACACCTTC
TRBD2	TRBV10-2	.	TRBJ2-7	CASSPPSSGRGHEQYF	TGCGCCAGCAGCCCGCCAAGTAGCGGGAGAGGTCACGAGCAGTACTTC
TRBD1	TRBV28	.	TRBJ2-5	CASIPRGRHETQYF	TGTGCCAGCATCCCCAGGGGGCGGCATGAGACCCAGTACTTC
.	TRBV6-5	.	TRBJ1-2	CASSSVAGAYTF	TGTGCCAGTAGCTCGGTGGCAGGAGCCTACACCTTC
TRBD2	TRBV4-3	few	TRBJ2-3	CASSQSWAGASADTQYF	TGCGCCAGCAGCCAAAGTTGGGCGGGAGCCTCCGCAGATACGCAGTATTTT
.	TRBV6-2/TRBV6-3	.	TRBJ2-7	CASCYQFLREQYF	TGTGCCAGCTGTTACCAATTCCTACGCGAACAGTATTTC
.	TRBV11-2	.	TRBJ2-1	CASSLWEDKQFF	TGTGCCAGCAGCTTATGGGAGGATAAGCAGTTCTTT
.	TRBV11-2	medium-sized	TRBJ2-3	CASSLGGKGTDTQYF	TGTGCCAGCAGCTTAGGCGGGAAGGGCACAGATACGCAGTATTTT